The rows below give T cell receptor beta chains drawn from one sample of a study of shared clonotypes between healthy human individuals. Assay used: immunoSEQ multiplex PCR; TCRdb lists only in-frame clones, some missing. Altogether roughly 700,000 clones are present, under 80% being singletons, with the ten largest covering around 1.6%. The sequenced sample was memory CD4+ T cells sorted from blood. The receptors derive from a woman aged 25 to 39 in good health. CDR3s include the opening cysteine and the closing phenylalanine or tryptophan. D genes are given only for firm matches. Expanded clones get a size class; other rows say once, few or many, or leave the size out.

cdr3_aa: CASSLAQARHQPQHF
cdr3_nt: TGTGCCAGCAGCTTGGCGCAGGCACGACATCAGCCCCAGCATTTT
j_call: TRBJ1-5
v_call: TRBV5-5
d_call: -
clone_size: -

cdr3_aa: CASSQDPRASGTTDTQYF
cdr3_nt: TGTGCCAGCAGCCAAGATCCCCGGGCTAGCGGGACCACAGATACGCAGTATTTT
j_call: TRBJ2-3
v_call: TRBV4-2
d_call: TRBD2
clone_size: -

cdr3_aa: CASSSFISTDTKRGYEQYF
cdr3_nt: TGTGCCAGCAGTTCCTTTATTTCGACAGACACTAAGAGAGGTTACGAGCAGTACTTC
j_call: TRBJ2-7
v_call: TRBV28
d_call: -
clone_size: -

cdr3_aa: CASSLTIAYEQYF
cdr3_nt: TGTGCCAGCAGTCTAACAATTGCCTACGAGCAGTACTTC
j_call: TRBJ2-7
v_call: TRBV6-6
d_call: -
clone_size: -

cdr3_aa: CASSVRQGANEQFF
cdr3_nt: TGCGCCAGCAGCGTCCGACAGGGGGCAAATGAGCAGTTCTTC
j_call: TRBJ2-1
v_call: TRBV5-1
d_call: TRBD1
clone_size: -

cdr3_aa: CASSLRLYGYTF
cdr3_nt: TGTGCCAGCAGTTTACGGCTCTATGGCTACACCTTC
j_call: TRBJ1-2
v_call: TRBV28
d_call: -
clone_size: -

cdr3_aa: CASKQGDQPQHF
cdr3_nt: TGCGCCAGCAAACAGGGGGATCAGCCCCAGCATTTT
j_call: TRBJ1-5
v_call: TRBV10-2
d_call: TRBD1
clone_size: -

cdr3_aa: CAWSRQGNQPQHF
cdr3_nt: TGTGCCTGGAGCCGGCAGGGGAATCAGCCCCAGCATTTT
j_call: TRBJ1-5
v_call: TRBV30
d_call: -
clone_size: -

cdr3_aa: CASISSQLNTEAFF
cdr3_nt: TGTGCCAGCATAAGTTCTCAATTGAACACTGAAGCTTTCTTT
j_call: TRBJ1-1
v_call: TRBV27
d_call: -
clone_size: once

cdr3_aa: CASSTSEGADTQYF
cdr3_nt: TGTGCCAGCAGCACCTCCGAGGGAGCGGATACGCAGTATTTT
j_call: TRBJ2-3
v_call: TRBV7-2
d_call: -
clone_size: few

cdr3_aa: CAWANTGELFF
cdr3_nt: TGTGCCTGGGCGAACACCGGGGAGCTGTTTTTT
j_call: TRBJ2-2
v_call: TRBV30
d_call: -
clone_size: few

cdr3_aa: CASRLSPVRNTEAFF
cdr3_nt: TGTGCCAGCAGGCTCAGCCCTGTGAGGAACACTGAAGCTTTCTTT
j_call: TRBJ1-1
v_call: TRBV7-2
d_call: -
clone_size: -

cdr3_aa: CASSAWTGIETQYF
cdr3_nt: TGTGCCAGCAGCGCGTGGACAGGGATAGAGACCCAGTACTTC
j_call: TRBJ2-5
v_call: TRBV9
d_call: TRBD1
clone_size: -

cdr3_aa: CASSPGTALTDTQYF
cdr3_nt: TGTGCCAGCAGCCCCGGGACAGCTCTCACAGATACGCAGTATTTT
j_call: TRBJ2-3
v_call: TRBV11-2
d_call: TRBD1
clone_size: once

cdr3_aa: CASNSGGGLGGYTF
cdr3_nt: TGCGCCAGCAATTCTGGTGGGGGGCTGGGCGGCTACACCTTC
j_call: TRBJ1-2
v_call: TRBV10-1
d_call: -
clone_size: -

cdr3_aa: CATSRAGGTDTQYF
cdr3_nt: TGTGCCACCAGCAGAGCAGGGGGCACAGATACGCAGTATTTT
j_call: TRBJ2-3
v_call: TRBV15
d_call: -
clone_size: -

cdr3_aa: CASSANRGSSYEQYF
cdr3_nt: TGTGCCAGCAGCGCAAACAGGGGGAGCTCCTACGAGCAGTACTTC
j_call: TRBJ2-7
v_call: TRBV7-8
d_call: TRBD1
clone_size: -

cdr3_aa: CASISTGSRTAEAFF
cdr3_nt: TGTGCCAGCATCTCGACAGGGTCCCGTACCGCTGAAGCTTTCTTT
j_call: TRBJ1-1
v_call: TRBV2
d_call: TRBD1
clone_size: -

cdr3_aa: CASRRQRDPGELFF
cdr3_nt: TGTGCCAGCAGGAGACAGCGGGACCCCGGGGAGCTGTTTTTT
j_call: TRBJ2-2
v_call: TRBV7-8
d_call: TRBD2
clone_size: -

cdr3_aa: CASSYGSGSNQPQHF
cdr3_nt: TGTGCCAGCAGTTACGGTTCAGGGAGCAATCAGCCCCAGCATTTT
j_call: TRBJ1-5
v_call: TRBV28
d_call: -
clone_size: -

cdr3_aa: CASSSRQGAYEQYF
cdr3_nt: TGTGCCAGCAGCTCTCGACAGGGGGCCTACGAGCAGTACTTC
j_call: TRBJ2-7
v_call: TRBV7-2
d_call: TRBD1
clone_size: once

cdr3_aa: CASRGSGGRLPQLYF
cdr3_nt: TGTGCCAGCCGAGGGTCTGGCGGGAGGTTACCTCAGCTGTACTTC
j_call: TRBJ2-7
v_call: TRBV6-5
d_call: TRBD2
clone_size: -

cdr3_aa: CASSSYLHEQFF
cdr3_nt: TGCGCCAGCAGTAGCTATCTCCATGAGCAGTTCTTC
j_call: TRBJ2-1
v_call: TRBV10-2
d_call: -
clone_size: -

cdr3_aa: CASSPKDGREQYF
cdr3_nt: TGTGCCAGCAGCCCGAAGGACGGCCGCGAGCAGTACTTC
j_call: TRBJ2-7
v_call: TRBV5-6
d_call: -
clone_size: -

cdr3_aa: CASSPTQSYGYTF
cdr3_nt: TGCGCCAGCAGCCCCACCCAGAGCTATGGCTACACCTTC
j_call: TRBJ1-2
v_call: TRBV5-1
d_call: -
clone_size: -

cdr3_aa: CASSVDRGGQETQYF
cdr3_nt: TGTGCCAGCAGCGTAGATCGGGGAGGCCAAGAGACCCAGTACTTC
j_call: TRBJ2-5
v_call: TRBV9
d_call: -
clone_size: -

cdr3_aa: CASSLDLGNEAFF
cdr3_nt: TGTGCCAGCAGCTTGGACCTTGGCAATGAAGCTTTCTTT
j_call: TRBJ1-1
v_call: TRBV5-4
d_call: -
clone_size: few

cdr3_aa: CASSEAEQDNQPQHF
cdr3_nt: TGTGCCAGCAGTGAAGCGGAGCAAGACAATCAGCCCCAGCATTTT
j_call: TRBJ1-5
v_call: TRBV2
d_call: -
clone_size: -

cdr3_aa: CASSYRQGAADTQYF
cdr3_nt: TGTGCCAGCAGCTATAGACAGGGTGCCGCAGATACGCAGTATTTT
j_call: TRBJ2-3
v_call: TRBV5-4
d_call: TRBD1
clone_size: -

cdr3_aa: CASSPQGGAGTDTQYF
cdr3_nt: TGTGCCAGCAGCCCCCAGGGGGGAGCGGGCACAGATACGCAGTATTTT
j_call: TRBJ2-3
v_call: TRBV7-3
d_call: -
clone_size: -

cdr3_aa: CAISAREGDEQFF
cdr3_nt: TGTGCCATCAGCGCCAGGGAAGGGGATGAGCAGTTCTTC
j_call: TRBJ2-1
v_call: TRBV10-3
d_call: -
clone_size: -